The present T cell receptor (beta chain) was sequenced within a study of cytomegalovirus exposure and HLA in healthy donors. General study findings and limits: The study flagged 150 to 200 TCR beta chains as cytomegalovirus-associated.

With respect to this clone: Its antigen remains unidentified.

PCR primers comprised 60 Vbeta and 13 Jbeta primers. Method: immunoSEQ multiplex PCR; TCRdb's copy keeps in-frame clones and lacks some. Here the sample spans 88,000 or so clones, around 60% being singletons. Everyone who donated was a healthy bone marrow donor. The germline V and J ends were trimmed by 5 bases and 2 bases, with 15 bases remaining between them. Looked up from germline, CDR1 is SNHLY and CDR2 is FYNNEI. This CDR3 region has 15 residues. Sequencing used PBMCs. The chain is built from TRBV2 and TRBJ1-2; D is undetermined. This receptor was identified in a male donor in good health and CMV-seropositive. The CDR3 sequence is CASSPGPSGNYGYTF. CDR3 nucleotides: TGTGCCAGCAGTCCCGGACCCAGCGGGAACTATGGCTACACCTTC.